These 9 T cell receptor beta chains came from one sample sequenced in a study of glioma-infiltrating T cells. The iRepertoire nested amplicon-rescue multiplex PCR amplified TCR alpha and beta CDR3s from RNA. TCRdb analysed the multiplex PCR reads with MiXCR anew, one entry per CDR3 protein. The data hold 150,000 or so distinct CDR3 sequences, with more than 35% observed a single time. Sequencing was carried out using glioma tissue, nonneoplastic brain tissue, or PBMCs (not recorded which). These receptors came from a human donor with low-grade glioma or glioblastoma, undergoing nonglioma brain surgery, or in good health (not recorded which).

With respect to this clonotype: This likely comes from a read error, as the CDR3 has no conserved phenylalanine or tryptophan at its end. This chain uses TRBV12-3 or TRBV12-4 with TRBJ1-3, with unresolved D. The CDR3 has 13 amino acids. With 6 bases removed from V and 4 bases from J, the gap between germline ends came to 10 bases. CDR3 loop: CASSFNQGNTIYL. CDR3 sequence (DNA): TGTGCCAGCAGCTTTAACCAAGGAAACACCATATATCTT.

The chain couples TRBV3-1 to TRBJ2-1; 10 positions agree with TRBD2. J gave up 7 bases and V 4 bases, and 13 bases lay outside the gene matches. Germline V gene lookup returns CDR1 LGHDT and CDR2 YNNKEL (reference sequence). This CDR3 has 17 amino acids. The CDR3 is CASSPSPYSGRPNEQFF. DNA of the CDR3: TGTGCCAGCAGCCCTTCTCCATATAGCGGGAGGCCTAATGAGCAGTTCTTC.

The chain recombines TRBV27 with TRBJ2-1; 13 positions agree with TRBD2. CDR3 size: 15 residues. Per germline, CDR1 MNHEY and CDR2 SMNVEV (reference sequence). Unmatched junction bases numbered 2, after V lost 2 bases and J lost 7 bases. The DNA for the CDR3 is TGTGCCAGCAGTTTAACTAGCGGGGGGGTGAATGAGCAGTTCTTC. Translating gives CASSLTSGGVNEQFF.

This clonotype was counted a few times. The chain uses TRBV5-1 and TRBJ1-1; 7 bases match TRBD1. V shed 4 bases, J shed 4 bases, and the junction held 7 bases outside the gene matches. This CDR3 spans 14 amino acids. Germline loops: CDR1 SGHRS, CDR2 YFSETQ. CDR3 nucleotide sequence: TGCGCCAGCAGCCCCGGACAGGAGGGCACTGAAGCTTTCTTT. Residues: CASSPGQEGTEAFF. Complete variable domain (other parts from reference TRBV5-1 and TRBJ1-1): KAGVTQTPRYLIKTRGQQVTLSCSPISGHRSVSWYQQTPGQGLQFLFEYFSETQRNKGNFPGRFSGRQFSNSRSEMNVSTLELGDSALYLCASSPGQEGTEAFFGQGTRLTVV.

The sample holds many counts of this clonotype. The rearrangement uses TRBV11-1 and TRBJ2-3; TRBD1 matches at 7 bases. The CDR3 spans 14 residues. V shed 8 bases, J shed 3 bases, and the junction held 8 bases outside the gene matches. The germline gives CDR1 SGHAT, CDR2 FQDESV (reference sequence). CDR3 nucleotides: TGTGCCAGCGAGGACAGGTTTGTTACAGATACGCAGTATTTT. This codes for CASEDRFVTDTQYF.

Comments on this clonotype: The junction and the germline gene differ at one end; a read error may be behind it. The chain employs TRBV6-2 or TRBV6-3 and TRBJ2-1, with 13 bases that match TRBD2. Per the germline V gene, CDR1 is MNHEY and CDR2 is SVGEGT. This CDR3 has 17 amino acids. CDR3 loop: CASSSATGLAGANEKFF. As DNA, the CDR3 is TGTGCCAGCAGTTCCGCTACTGGACTAGCGGGAGCTAATGAGAAGTTCTTC.

The chain combines TRBV5-1 with TRBJ2-1; D not certain. CDR1 SGHRS and CDR2 YFSETQ come from the germline V gene. This CDR3 spans 13 amino acids. V lost 0 bases, J lost 7 bases, and 8 bases lay in between. CDR3 loop: CASSLVVGNEQFF. CDR3 nucleotides: TGCGCCAGCAGCTTGGTAGTTGGAAATGAGCAGTTCTTC.

The CDR3 coding sequence is TGTGCCACCAGTGATCCGACTCTCGGGTCTAGCACAGATACGCAGTATTTT. As protein: CATSDPTLGSSTDTQYF. The chain carries TRBV24-1 and TRBJ2-3; D gene ambiguous. V lost 3 bases, J lost 0 bases, and 15 bases lay in between. The CDR3 spans 17 residues. The V gene's germline CDR1 is KGHDR and CDR2 SFDVKD.

This chain joins TRBV20-1 and TRBJ2-7; 7 nucleotides line up with TRBD1. CDR1 and CDR2 (germline): DFQATT, SNEGSKA (reference sequence). V shed 6 bases, J shed 5 bases, and the junction held 7 bases outside the gene matches. There are 12 residues in the CDR3. CDR3 region: CSAQDRTDEQYF. For the CDR3, the DNA is TGCAGTGCCCAGGACAGGACCGACGAGCAGTACTTC.